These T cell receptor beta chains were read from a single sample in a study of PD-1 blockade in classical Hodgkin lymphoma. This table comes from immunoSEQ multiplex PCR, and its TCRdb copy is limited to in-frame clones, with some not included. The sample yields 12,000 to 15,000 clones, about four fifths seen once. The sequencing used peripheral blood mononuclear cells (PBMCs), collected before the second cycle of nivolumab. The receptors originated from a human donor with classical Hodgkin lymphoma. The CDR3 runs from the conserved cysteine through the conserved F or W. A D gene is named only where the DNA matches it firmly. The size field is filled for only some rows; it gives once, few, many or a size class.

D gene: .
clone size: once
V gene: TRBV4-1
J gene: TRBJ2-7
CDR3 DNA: TGCGCCAGCAGCCAATTGCCGGCCGCCTACGAGCAGTACTTC
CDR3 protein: CASSQLPAAYEQYF

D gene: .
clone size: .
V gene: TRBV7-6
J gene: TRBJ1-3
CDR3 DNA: TGTGCCAGCAGCGCAGGGGCTGGAAACACCATATATTTT
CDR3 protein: CASSAGAGNTIYF

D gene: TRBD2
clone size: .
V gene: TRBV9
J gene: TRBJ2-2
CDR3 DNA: TGTGCCAGCAGCGTATCTGCCTATAGCGGGGGGCTTCCCGGGGAGCTGTTTTTT
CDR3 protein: CASSVSAYSGGLPGELFF

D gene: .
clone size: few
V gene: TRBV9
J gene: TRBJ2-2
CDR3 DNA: TGTGCCAGCAGCGTGTCTTTAAAGACAAGTACGAACACCGGGGAGCTGTTTTTT
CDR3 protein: CASSVSLKTSTNTGELFF

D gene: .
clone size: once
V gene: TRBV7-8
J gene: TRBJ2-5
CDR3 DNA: TGTGCCAGCAGCTTAGAAACAGGGAAGGGGACCCAGTACTTC
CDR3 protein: CASSLETGKGTQYF

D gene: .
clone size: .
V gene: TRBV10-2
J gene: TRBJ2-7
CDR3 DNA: TGCGCCAGCAGTGATGCTGCGGCGGGCTACGAGCAGTACTTC
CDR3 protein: CASSDAAAGYEQYF

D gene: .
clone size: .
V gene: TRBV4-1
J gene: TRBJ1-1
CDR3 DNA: TGCGCCAGCAGCCAAGCCTTATCAGCGGGGTTGAGCACTGAAGCTTTCTTT
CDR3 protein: CASSQALSAGLSTEAFF

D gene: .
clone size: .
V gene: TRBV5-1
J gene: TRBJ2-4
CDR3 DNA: TGCGCCAGCAGCTTTAGAGACATTCAGTACTTC
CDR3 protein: CASSFRDIQYF

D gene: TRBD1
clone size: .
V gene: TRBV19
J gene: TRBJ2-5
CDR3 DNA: TGTGCCAGTACCCCAGGGGACAGTAGCCTATTCCAAGAGACCCAGTACTTC
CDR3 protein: CASTPGDSSLFQETQYF

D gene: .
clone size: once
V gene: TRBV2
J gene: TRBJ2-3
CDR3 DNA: TGTGCCAGCCAATTCACAGATACGCAGTATTTT
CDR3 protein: CASQFTDTQYF

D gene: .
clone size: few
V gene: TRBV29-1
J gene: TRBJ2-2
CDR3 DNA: TGCAGCGTTGAAGAGTCCGGGGCCGGGGAGCTGTTTTTT
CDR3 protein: CSVEESGAGELFF

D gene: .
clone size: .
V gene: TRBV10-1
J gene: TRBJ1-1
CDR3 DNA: TGCGCCAGCAGTTTTCCAGGGCGAGAAGCTTTCTTT
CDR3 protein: CASSFPGREAFF

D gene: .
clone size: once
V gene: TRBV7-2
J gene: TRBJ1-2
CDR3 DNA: TGTGCCAGCAGCTTAGGTGGAGACTATGGCTACACCTTC
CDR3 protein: CASSLGGDYGYTF

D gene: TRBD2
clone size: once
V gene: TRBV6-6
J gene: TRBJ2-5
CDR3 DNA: TGTGCCAGCAATCAGCGGGGGGGCCAAGAGACCCAGTACTTC
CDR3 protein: CASNQRGGQETQYF

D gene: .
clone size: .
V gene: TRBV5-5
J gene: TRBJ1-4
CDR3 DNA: TGTGCCAGCAGCTTGGCTGGGGCGGGGAAAACGGTGTTTTTT
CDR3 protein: CASSLAGAGKTVFF

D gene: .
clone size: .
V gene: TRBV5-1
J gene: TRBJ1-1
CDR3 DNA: TGCGCCAGCAGAGAACAGGGTCCTCCCACTGAAGCTTTCTTT
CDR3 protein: CASREQGPPTEAFF

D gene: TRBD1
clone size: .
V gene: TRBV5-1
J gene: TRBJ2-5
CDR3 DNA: TGCGCCAGCAGCCCTACAGGGGAAGAGACCCAGTACTTC
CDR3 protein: CASSPTGEETQYF

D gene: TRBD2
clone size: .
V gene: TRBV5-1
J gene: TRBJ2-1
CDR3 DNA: TGCGCCAGCAGTAAATGGATAGCGGGGGGGCAGGATGAGCAGTTCTTC
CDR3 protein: CASSKWIAGGQDEQFF